This T cell receptor (beta chain) was retrieved from a study of regulatory T cells in long-lasting Graves disease. Regarding the study as a whole: Persistent Graves' patients possessed reduced TCR diversity relative to recently diagnosed ones. Persistent patients had more shared public clonotypes (roughly 2,500) than new patients (about 900). Researchers examined only peripheral blood and not thyroid tissue.

Arm-PCR of CDR3 regions and iRepertoire HTBI primers were the basis on which TCR beta libraries were built. Per the original data handling: Identified segments across samples numbered some 62 TRBV and about 13 TRBJ. TCRdb re-called the multiplex PCR reads with MiXCR, one entry per CDR3 protein. Here the V and J calls rest on TCRdb's processing, not on the authors' analysis. This sample yields around 400,000 distinct CDR3 sequences, of which 20% to 25% are seen a single time; about 27% belongs to the top ten. This clonotype has just a few counts. What it binds is unknown. Described time point: persistent/refractory GD, antithyroid drugs over 5 years with positive TRAb. TCR sequences were obtained from RNA taken from PBMCs. Trimming at V came to 5 bases and at J to 3 bases, leaving 2 bases not matched to a gene. The CDR3 consists of 14 residues.

This sample comprised peripheral blood mononuclear cells (PBMCs), obtained when the disease was refractory, from a patient treated with antithyroid drugs. The chain is built from TRBV12-3 or TRBV12-4 and TRBJ2-4, with 9 bases fitting TRBD1. This TCR was sampled from a woman between 35 and 50 years old with Graves disease. CDR3 residues: CASSRQGGKNIQYF. As DNA, the CDR3 is TGTGCCAGCAGTCGACAGGGGGGCAAAAACATTCAGTACTTC.